One sample yielded the 4 T cell receptor beta chains listed below, sequenced in a study of post-analysis software for immune sequencing data. The antigens these receptors bind are not known. Built from TCR beta cDNA, the libraries had unique molecular identifiers in them. Using its own MiXCR run on the PCR reads, TCRdb lists one record per CDR3 protein. Among roughly 800,000 distinct CDR3 sequences listed, 30% were seen once. Study findings and constraints: A few TRBV segments occurring more often in patients than controls included TRBV5-6, TRBV5-1 and TRBV20-1.

The material sequenced was blood. The receptors derive from a girl under 18 with multiple sclerosis.

For this clonotype: The CDR3 end shows no conserved phenylalanine or tryptophan, and so a read error is likely. In nucleotides, the CDR3 is TGTGCCAGCACCTATGAACAGGGCCATGGCTACACCTCC. It specifies CASTYEQGHGYTS. This rearrangement joins TRBV3-1 to TRBJ1-2, with TRBD1 as a possible D gene (6 bases). The germline V gene has CDR1 LGHDT and CDR2 YNNKEL (reference sequence). The CDR3 runs 13 residues. Trimming left V 7 bases short and J 6 bases short, with 15 bases between.

The chain uses TRBV20-1 and TRBJ2-7, with D possibly TRBD2 on 6 matching bases. Trimming took off 3 bases at V and 3 bases at J, with 18 bases between the two ends. In germline, CDR1 is DFQATT, CDR2 SNEGSKA (reference sequence). The CDR3 loop spans 15 amino acids. The CDR3 DNA sequence: TGCAGTGCTAGCGTCCCGGCTAGCGCACACTACGAGCAGTACTTC. It translates to CSASVPASAHYEQYF.

The rearrangement links TRBV5-1 to TRBJ2-1, with TRBD2 identical over 13 bases. Germline V gene lookup returns CDR1 SGHRS and CDR2 YFSETQ. CDR3 size: 18 residues. V dropped 4 bases and J dropped 2; count of bases not matched to a gene: 9. The CDR3 is CASSPRTSGSPTYNEQFF. The CDR3 DNA sequence: TGCGCCAGCAGCCCCCGGACTAGCGGGAGCCCAACCTACAATGAGCAGTTCTTC.

In the case of this clonotype: A read error may account for a junction end that differs from germline. The J gene is TRBJ1-3, the V gene TRBV7-2; D is uncertain. Germline CDR1 SGHTA, CDR2 FQGNSA. The CDR3 extends over 15 amino acids. The CDR3 bases are TGTGCCAGCAGCTTAGTTCTAGGCTCTGAAAACACCATATATTTT. Amino acid sequence: CASSLVLGSENTIYF.